The TCR beta chain under discussion was sequenced for a study of control samples from healthy donors and cancer patients. CDR3 length: 14 amino acids. Trimming at V came to 6 bases and at J to 0 bases, leaving 1 base not matched to a gene. The germline V gene encodes CDR1 SNHLY and CDR2 FYNNEI. Profiled with immunoSEQ multiplex PCR; TCRdb holds only in-frame clones, not every one. The sample lists about 220,000 clones, about 94% seen once, with 1.5% in the top ten. Details on this clone: Other DNA sequences of this sample code for an identical CDR3.

Sequencing was performed on blood. The sequence derives from a man aged 50 to 59 in good health. V and J are TRBV2 and TRBJ1-5; 8 bases fit TRBD1. CDR3 nucleotide sequence: TGTGCCAGCAGGGACAGGGTTAGCAATCAGCCCCAGCATTTT. Its translation is CASRDRVSNQPQHF.